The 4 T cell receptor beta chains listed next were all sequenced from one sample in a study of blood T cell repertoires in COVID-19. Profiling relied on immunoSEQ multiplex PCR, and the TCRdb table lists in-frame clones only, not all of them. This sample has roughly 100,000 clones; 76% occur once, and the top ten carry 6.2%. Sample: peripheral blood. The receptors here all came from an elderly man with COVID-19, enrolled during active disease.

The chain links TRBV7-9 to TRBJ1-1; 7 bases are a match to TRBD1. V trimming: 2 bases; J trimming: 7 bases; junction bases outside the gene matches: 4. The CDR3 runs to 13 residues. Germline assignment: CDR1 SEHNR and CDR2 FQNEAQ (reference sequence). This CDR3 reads CASSLRQGREAFF. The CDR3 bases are TGTGCCAGCAGCTTAAGACAGGGCCGTGAAGCTTTCTTT.

CDR3 coding DNA: TGTGCCAGCAGTTTGGAACAGGGGCCCCTCCCTCTATATGGCTACACCTTC. Amino acid sequence: CASSLEQGPLPLYGYTF. The chain couples TRBV28 to TRBJ1-2; TRBD1 matches 7 bases. This CDR3 is built from 17 residues. CDR1 is MDHEN, CDR2 SYDVKM, per germline. The trim removed 3 bases at V and 5 bases at J, leaving 15 bases unmatched.

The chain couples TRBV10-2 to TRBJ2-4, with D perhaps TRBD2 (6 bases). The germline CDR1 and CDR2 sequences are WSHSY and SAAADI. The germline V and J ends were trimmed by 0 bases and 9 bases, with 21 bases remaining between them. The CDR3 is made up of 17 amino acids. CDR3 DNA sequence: TGCGCCAGCAGTGAGTCGATCACAGGAGGGCTGTCTGCCATTCAGTACTTC. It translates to CASSESITGGLSAIQYF.

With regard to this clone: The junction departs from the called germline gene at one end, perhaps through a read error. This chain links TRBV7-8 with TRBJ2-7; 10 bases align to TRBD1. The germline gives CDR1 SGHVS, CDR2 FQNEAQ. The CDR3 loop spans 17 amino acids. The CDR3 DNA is TGTGCCAGGAGCTTAACACGGGGACAGGGGCTAGCCGACGAGCAGTACTTC. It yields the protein CARSLTRGQGLADEQYF. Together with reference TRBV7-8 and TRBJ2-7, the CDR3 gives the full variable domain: GAGVSQSPRYKVAKRGQDVALRCDPISGHVSLFWYQQALGQGPEFLTYFQNEAQLDKSGLPSDRFFAERPEGSVSTLKIQRTQQEDSAVYLCARSLTRGQGLADEQYFGPGTRLTVT.